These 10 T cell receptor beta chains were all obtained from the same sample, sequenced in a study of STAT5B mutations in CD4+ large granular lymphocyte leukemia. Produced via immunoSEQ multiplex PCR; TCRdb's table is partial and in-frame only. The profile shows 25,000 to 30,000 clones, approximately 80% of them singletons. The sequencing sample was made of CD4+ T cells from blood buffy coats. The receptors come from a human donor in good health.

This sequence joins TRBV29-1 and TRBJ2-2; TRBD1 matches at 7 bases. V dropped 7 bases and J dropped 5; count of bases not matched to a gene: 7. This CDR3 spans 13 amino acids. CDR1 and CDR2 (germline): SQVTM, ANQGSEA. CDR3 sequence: CSGQQGRTGELFF. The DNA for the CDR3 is TGCAGCGGACAACAGGGGCGAACCGGGGAGCTGTTTTTT.

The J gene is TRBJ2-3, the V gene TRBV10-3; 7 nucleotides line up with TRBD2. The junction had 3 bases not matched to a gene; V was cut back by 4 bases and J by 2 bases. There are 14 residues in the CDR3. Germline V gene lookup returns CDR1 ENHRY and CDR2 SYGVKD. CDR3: CAISASGDTDTQYF. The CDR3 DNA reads TGTGCCATCAGTGCTAGCGGCGACACAGATACGCAGTATTTT.

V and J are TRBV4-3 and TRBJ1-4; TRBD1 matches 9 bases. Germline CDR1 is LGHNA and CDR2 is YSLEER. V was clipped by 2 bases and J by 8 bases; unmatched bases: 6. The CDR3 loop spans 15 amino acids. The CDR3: CASSQYRGLGEKLFF. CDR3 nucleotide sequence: TGCGCCAGCAGCCAATACAGGGGGCTCGGGGAAAAACTGTTTTTT.

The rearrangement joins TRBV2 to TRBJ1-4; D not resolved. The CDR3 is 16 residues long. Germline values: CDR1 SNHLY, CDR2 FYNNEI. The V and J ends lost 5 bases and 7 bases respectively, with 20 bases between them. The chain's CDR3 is CASSTTVWELGEKLFF. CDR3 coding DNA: TGTGCCAGCAGTACTACGGTCTGGGAGTTAGGTGAAAAACTGTTTTTT.

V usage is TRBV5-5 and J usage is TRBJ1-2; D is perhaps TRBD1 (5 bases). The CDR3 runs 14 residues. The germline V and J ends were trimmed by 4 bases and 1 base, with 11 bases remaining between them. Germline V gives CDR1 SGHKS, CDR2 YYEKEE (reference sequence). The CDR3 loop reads CASSLIQDNYGYTF. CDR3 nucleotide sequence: TGTGCCAGCAGCCTAATACAGGATAACTATGGCTACACCTTC.

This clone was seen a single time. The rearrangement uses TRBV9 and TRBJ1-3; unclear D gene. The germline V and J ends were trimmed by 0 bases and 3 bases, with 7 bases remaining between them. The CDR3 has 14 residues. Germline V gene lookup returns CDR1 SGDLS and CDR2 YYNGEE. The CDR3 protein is CASSVDGDGNTIYF. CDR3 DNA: TGTGCCAGCAGCGTAGACGGAGATGGAAACACCATATATTTT.

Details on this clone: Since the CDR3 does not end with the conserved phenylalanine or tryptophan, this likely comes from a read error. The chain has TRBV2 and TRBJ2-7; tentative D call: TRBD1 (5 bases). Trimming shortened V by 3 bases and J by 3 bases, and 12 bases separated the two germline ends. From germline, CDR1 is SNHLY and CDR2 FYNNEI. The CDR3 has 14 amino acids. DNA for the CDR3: TGTGCCAGCAGTGAGGTCAGGGTAGGCTACGAGCAGTACCTC. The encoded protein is CASSEVRVGYEQYL.

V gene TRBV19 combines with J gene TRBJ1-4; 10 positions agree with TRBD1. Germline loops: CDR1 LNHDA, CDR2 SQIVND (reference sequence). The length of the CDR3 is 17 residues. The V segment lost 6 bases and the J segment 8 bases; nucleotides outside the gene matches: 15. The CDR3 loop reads CASRDPRRQGAGEKLFF. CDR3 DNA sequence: TGTGCCAGTAGAGACCCCCGGCGACAGGGGGCAGGGGAAAAACTGTTTTTT.

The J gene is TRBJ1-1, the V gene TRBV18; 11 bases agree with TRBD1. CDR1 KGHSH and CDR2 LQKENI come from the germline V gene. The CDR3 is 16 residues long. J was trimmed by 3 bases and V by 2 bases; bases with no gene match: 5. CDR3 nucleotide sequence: TGTGCCAGCTCACCAGGGGCGGGACAGGGGGACACTGAAGCTTTCTTT. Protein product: CASSPGAGQGDTEAFF.

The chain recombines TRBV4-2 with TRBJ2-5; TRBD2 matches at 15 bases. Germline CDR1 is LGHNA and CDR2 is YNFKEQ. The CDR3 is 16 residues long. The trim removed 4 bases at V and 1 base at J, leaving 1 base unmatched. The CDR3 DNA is TGTGCCAGCAGCCTGGGACTAGCGGGGGGCCAAGAGACCCAGTACTTC. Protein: CASSLGLAGGQETQYF.